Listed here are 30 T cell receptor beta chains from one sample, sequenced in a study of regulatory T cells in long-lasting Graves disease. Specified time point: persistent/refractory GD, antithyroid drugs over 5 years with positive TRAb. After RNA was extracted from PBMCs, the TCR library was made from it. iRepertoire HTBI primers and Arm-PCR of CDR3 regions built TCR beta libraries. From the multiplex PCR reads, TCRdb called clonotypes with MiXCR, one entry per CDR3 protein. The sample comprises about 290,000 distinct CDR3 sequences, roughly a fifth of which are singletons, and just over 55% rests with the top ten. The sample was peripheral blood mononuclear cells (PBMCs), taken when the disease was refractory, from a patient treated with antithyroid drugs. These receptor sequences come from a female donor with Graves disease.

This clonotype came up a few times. The CDR3 bases are TGTGCCAGCAGCTTAAACCAAGAAGAGACCCAGTACTTC. This sequence encodes CASSLNQEETQYF. This chain links TRBV11-2 with TRBJ2-5; D is unresolved. This CDR3 has 13 residues. CDR1 SGHAT and CDR2 FQNNGV come from the germline V gene. V gave up 2 bases and J gave up 3 bases, with 7 bases separating them.

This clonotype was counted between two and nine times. The CDR3 spells CASSQTGSGSYNSPLHF. CDR3 nucleotides: TGTGCCAGCAGCCAAACAGGGTCCGGCTCCTATAATTCACCCCTCCACTTT. This rearrangement joins TRBV7-2 to TRBJ1-6, with a weak D call TRBD1 (6 bases). Germline V CDR1 and CDR2: SGHTA, FQGNSA. The CDR3 has 17 residues. The V end was cut by 5 bases, the J end by 0 bases, with 14 bases between. The whole variable domain, filled in from reference TRBV7-2 and TRBJ1-6, reads GAGVSQSPSNKVTEKGKDVELRCDPISGHTALYWYRQSLGQGLEFLIYFQGNSAPDKSGLPSDRFSAERTGGSVSTLTIQRTQQEDSAVYLCASSQTGSGSYNSPLHFGNGTRLTVT.

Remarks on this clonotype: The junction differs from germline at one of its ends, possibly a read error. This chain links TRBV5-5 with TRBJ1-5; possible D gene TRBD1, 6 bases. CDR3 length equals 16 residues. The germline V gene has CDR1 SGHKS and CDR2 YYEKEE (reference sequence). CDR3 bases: TGTGCCAGCAGTTTCCTGGACAGCCTTAGCAATCAGCCCCAGCGTTTT. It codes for CASSFLDSLSNQPQRF.

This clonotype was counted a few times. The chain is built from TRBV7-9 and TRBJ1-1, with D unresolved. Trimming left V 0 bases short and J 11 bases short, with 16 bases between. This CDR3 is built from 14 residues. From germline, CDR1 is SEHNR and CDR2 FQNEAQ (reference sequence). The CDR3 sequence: CASSLAPLGFEAFF. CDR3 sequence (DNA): TGTGCCAGCAGCTTAGCGCCTTTGGGATTCGAGGCTTTCTTT.

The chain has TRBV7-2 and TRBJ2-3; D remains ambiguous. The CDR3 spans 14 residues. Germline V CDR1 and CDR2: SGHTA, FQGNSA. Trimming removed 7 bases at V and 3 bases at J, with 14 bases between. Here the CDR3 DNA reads TGTGCCAGCACCCCCCACACCCGTACAGATACGCAGTATTTT. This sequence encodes CASTPHTRTDTQYF.

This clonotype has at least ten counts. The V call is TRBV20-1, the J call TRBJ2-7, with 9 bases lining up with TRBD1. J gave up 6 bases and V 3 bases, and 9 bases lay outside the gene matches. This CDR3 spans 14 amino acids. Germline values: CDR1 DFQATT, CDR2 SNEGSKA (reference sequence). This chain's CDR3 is CSASPGTGLSEQYF. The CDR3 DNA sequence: TGCAGTGCTAGTCCCGGGACAGGGTTGAGCGAGCAGTACTTC.

The chain's CDR3 is CASSEVSGANVLTF. CDR3 DNA sequence: TGTGCCAGCAGCGAGGTCTCTGGGGCCAACGTCCTGACTTTC. The chain is built from TRBV11-2 and TRBJ2-6; D uncertain. The CDR3 is 14 residues long. Trimming took off 5 bases at V and 0 bases at J, with 5 bases between the two ends. Germline CDR1 is SGHAT and CDR2 is FQNNGV.

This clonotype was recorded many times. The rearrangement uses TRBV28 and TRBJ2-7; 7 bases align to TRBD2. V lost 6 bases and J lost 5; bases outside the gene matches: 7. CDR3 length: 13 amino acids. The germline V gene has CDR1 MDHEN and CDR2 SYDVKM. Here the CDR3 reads CASRGREWHEQYF. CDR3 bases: TGTGCCAGCAGGGGGAGGGAGTGGCACGAGCAGTACTTC.

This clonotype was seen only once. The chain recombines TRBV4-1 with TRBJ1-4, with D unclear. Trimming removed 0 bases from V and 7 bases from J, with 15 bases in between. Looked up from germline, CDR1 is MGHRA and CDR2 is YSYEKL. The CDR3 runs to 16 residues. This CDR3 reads CASSQEEVGSGEKLFF. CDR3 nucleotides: TGCGCCAGCAGCCAAGAAGAGGTAGGATCAGGTGAAAAACTGTTTTTT.

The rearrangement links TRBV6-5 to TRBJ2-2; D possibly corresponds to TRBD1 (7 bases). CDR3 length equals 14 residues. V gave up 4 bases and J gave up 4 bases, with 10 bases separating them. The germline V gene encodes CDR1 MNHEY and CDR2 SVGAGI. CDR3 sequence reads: CASSSGGITGELFF. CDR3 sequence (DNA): TGTGCCAGCAGTTCAGGGGGGATCACCGGGGAGCTGTTTTTT.

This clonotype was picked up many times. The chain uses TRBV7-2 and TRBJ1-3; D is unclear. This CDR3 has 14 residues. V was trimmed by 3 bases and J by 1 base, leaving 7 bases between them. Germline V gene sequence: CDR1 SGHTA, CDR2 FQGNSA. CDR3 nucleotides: TGTGCCAGCAGCTTGGGCATATCTGGAAACACCATATATTTT. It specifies CASSLGISGNTIYF.

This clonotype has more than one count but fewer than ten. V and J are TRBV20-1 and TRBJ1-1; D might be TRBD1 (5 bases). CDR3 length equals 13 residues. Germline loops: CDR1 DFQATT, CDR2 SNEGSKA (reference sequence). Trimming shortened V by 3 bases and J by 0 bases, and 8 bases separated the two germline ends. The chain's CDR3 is CSARQGLNTEAFF. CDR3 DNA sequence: TGCAGTGCTAGGCAGGGACTGAACACTGAAGCTTTCTTT.

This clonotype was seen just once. The DNA of the CDR3 is TGTGCCAGCAATCGGCGACAGGGGTTCAATCAGCCCCAGCATTTT. Translation: CASNRRQGFNQPQHF. V is TRBV6-1 and J is TRBJ1-5; 8 bases align to TRBD1. With V trimmed by 7 bases and J by 3 bases, 8 bases remained unmatched. The length of the CDR3 is 15 residues. From germline, CDR1 is MNHNS and CDR2 SASEGT.

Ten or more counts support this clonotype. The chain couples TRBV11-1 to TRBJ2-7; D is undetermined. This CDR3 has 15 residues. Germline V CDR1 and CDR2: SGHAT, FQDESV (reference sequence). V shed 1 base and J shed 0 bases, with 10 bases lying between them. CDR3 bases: TGTGCCAGCAGCTTAGGGACGGCATACTCCTACGAGCAGTACTTC. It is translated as CASSLGTAYSYEQYF. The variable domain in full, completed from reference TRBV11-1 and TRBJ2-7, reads EAEVAQSPRYKITEKSQAVAFWCDPISGHATLYWYRQILGQGPELLVQFQDESVVDDSQLPKDRFSAERLKGVDSTLKIQPAELGDSAMYLCASSLGTAYSYEQYFGPGTRLTVT.

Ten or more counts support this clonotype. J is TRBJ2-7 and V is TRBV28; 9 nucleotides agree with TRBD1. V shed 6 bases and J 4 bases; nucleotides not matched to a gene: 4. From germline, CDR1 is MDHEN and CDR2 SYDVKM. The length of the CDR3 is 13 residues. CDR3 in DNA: TGTGCCAGCAGACAGGGGGCGAGGTACGAGCAGTACTTC. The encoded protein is CASRQGARYEQYF.

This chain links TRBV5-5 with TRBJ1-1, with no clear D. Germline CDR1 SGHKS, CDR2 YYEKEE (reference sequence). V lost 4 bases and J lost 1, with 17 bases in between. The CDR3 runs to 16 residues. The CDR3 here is CASSLLDYYGNTEAFF. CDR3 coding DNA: TGTGCCAGCAGCCTTCTAGACTATTACGGGAACACTGAAGCTTTCTTT.

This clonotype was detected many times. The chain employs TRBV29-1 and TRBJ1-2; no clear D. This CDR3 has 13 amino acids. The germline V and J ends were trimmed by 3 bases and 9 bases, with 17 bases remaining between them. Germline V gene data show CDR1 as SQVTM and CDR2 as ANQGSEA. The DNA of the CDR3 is TGCAGCGTTGAGGACGGAGAGGGTTGCTGCTACACCTTC. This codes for CSVEDGEGCCYTF.

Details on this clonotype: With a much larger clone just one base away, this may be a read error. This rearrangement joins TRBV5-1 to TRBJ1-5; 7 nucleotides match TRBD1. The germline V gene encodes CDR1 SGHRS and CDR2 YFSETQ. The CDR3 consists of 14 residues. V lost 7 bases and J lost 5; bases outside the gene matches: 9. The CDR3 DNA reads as TGCGCCAGCGGCCAGGGGACAGATGATCAGCCCCAGCATTTT. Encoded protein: CASGQGTDDQPQHF. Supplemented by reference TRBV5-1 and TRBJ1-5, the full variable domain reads KAGVTQTPRYLIKTRGQQVTLSCSPISGHRSVSWYQQTPGQGLQFLFEYFSETQRNKGNFPGRFSGRQFSNSRSEMNVSTLELGDSALYLCASGQGTDDQPQHFGDGTRLSIL.

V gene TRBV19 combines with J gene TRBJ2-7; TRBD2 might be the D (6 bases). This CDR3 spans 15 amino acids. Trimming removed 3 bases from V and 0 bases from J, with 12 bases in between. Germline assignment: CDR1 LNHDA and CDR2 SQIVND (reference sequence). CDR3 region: CASSMNSGVSYEQYF. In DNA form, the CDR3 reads TGTGCCAGTAGTATGAATTCGGGAGTCTCCTACGAGCAGTACTTC.

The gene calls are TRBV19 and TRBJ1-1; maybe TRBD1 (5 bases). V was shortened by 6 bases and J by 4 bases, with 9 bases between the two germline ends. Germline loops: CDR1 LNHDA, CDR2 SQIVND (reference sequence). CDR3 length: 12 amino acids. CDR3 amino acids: CASRGTGTEAFF. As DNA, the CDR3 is TGTGCCAGTAGGGGGACCGGCACTGAAGCTTTCTTT.

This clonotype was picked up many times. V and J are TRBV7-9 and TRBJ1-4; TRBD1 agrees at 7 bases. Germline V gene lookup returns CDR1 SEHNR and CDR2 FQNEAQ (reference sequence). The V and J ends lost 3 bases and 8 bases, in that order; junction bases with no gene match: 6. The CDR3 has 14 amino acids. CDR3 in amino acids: CASSFGTAAEKLFF. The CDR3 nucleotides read TGTGCCAGCAGCTTCGGGACAGCTGCGGAAAAACTGTTTTTT.

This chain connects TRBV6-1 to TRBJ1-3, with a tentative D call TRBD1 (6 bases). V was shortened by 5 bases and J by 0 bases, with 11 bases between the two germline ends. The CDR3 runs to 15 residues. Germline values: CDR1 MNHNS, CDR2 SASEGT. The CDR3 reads CASSKDRSSGNTIYF. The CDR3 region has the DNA TGTGCCAGCAGTAAAGACAGGAGCTCTGGAAACACCATATATTTT.

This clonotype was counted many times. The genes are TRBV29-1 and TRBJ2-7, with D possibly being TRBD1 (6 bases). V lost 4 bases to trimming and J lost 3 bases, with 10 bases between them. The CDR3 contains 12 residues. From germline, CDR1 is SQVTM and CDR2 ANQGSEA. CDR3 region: CSVVGAVYEQYF. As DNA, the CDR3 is TGCAGCGTTGTGGGGGCAGTCTACGAGCAGTACTTC.

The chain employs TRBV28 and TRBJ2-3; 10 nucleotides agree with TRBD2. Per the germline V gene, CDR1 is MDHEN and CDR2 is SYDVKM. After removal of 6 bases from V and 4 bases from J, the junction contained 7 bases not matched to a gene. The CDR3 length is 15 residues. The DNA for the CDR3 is TGTGCCAGCAGACTAGCGGGGCTAGAGTCAGATACGCAGTATTTT. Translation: CASRLAGLESDTQYF.

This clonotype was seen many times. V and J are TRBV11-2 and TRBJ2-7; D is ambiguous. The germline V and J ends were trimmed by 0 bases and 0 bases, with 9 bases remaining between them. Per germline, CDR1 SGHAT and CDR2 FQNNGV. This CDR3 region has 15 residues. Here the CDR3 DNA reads TGTGCCAGCAGCTTAGATCAGATAGTCTCCTACGAGCAGTACTTC. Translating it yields CASSLDQIVSYEQYF.

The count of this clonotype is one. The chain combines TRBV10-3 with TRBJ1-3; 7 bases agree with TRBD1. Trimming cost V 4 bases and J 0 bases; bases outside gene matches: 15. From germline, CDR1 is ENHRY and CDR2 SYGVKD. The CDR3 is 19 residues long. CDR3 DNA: TGTGCCATCAGTGGAACGACAGGGTATGCTCGGAACTCTGGAAACACCATATATTTT. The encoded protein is CAISGTTGYARNSGNTIYF.

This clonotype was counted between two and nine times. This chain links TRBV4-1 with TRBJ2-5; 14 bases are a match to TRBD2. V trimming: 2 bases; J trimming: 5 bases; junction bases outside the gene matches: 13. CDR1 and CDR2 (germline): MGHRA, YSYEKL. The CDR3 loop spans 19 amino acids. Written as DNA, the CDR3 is TGCGCCAGCAGCCAATTCACCGGGACTAGCGGGAGTTGGGAGGAGACCCAGTACTTC. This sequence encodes CASSQFTGTSGSWEETQYF.

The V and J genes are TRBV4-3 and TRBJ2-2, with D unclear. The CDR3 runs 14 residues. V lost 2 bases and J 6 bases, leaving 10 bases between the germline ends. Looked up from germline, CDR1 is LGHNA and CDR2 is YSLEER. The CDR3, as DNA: TGCGCCAGCAGCCAAACTGGGATATCCGGGGAGCTGTTTTTT. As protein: CASSQTGISGELFF.

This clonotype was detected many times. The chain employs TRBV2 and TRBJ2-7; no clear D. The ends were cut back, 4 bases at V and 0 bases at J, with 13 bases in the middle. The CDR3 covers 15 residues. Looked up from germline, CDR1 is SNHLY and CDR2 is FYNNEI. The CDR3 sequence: CASSVEQTSSYEQYF. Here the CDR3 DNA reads TGTGCCAGCAGTGTGGAACAGACCTCCTCCTACGAGCAGTACTTC.

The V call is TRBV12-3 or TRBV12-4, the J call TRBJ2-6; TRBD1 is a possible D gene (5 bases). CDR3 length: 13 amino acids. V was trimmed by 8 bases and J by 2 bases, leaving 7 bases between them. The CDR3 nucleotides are TGTGCCAGCGAGACAGCTGGGGCCAACGTCCTGACTTTC. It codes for CASETAGANVLTF.